The text below deals with one T cell receptor beta chain. The entry originates in a study of sequential checkpoint blockade in melanoma. Measured with immunoSEQ multiplex PCR; TCRdb has only the in-frame clones, and not every one. The sample includes about 12,000 clones, approximately 25% of them seen just once. The CDR3 is 13 amino acids. CDR1 is LNHDA, CDR2 SQIVND, per germline (reference sequence). The V end lost 5 bases, the J end lost 7 bases, and 9 bases lay between the germline ends. Treatment of the sample: randomized to nivolumab then ipilimumab (arm A) or the reverse (arm B). The clonotype originates from a human donor with melanoma. The chain employs TRBV19 and TRBJ1-6; D call uncertain. This sample comprised tumor tissue (inferred from file names), obtained from a patient given nivolumab and ipilimumab in sequence. The DNA for the CDR3 is TGTGCCAGTAGTGACCGGAGCAATTCACCCCTCCACTTT. This translates into CASSDRSNSPLHF.